What follows are 24 T cell receptor beta chains derived from one specimen sequenced in a study of CD8 T cells in ankylosing spondylitis. General study results and limits: It appeared that ankylosing spondylitis blood was characterized by a TCR beta motif of about eight highly homologous variants.

TCRdb re-called the 5' RACE reads through MiXCR, storing one row per CDR3 protein. The table records fewer than 500,000 distinct CDR3 sequences, roughly 27% of them present only once. What these receptors recognize is not known. Sample: blood, either unsorted or a sorted T cell fraction (not recorded which). The receptor set was obtained from a male donor with ankylosing spondylitis.

The chain links TRBV2 to TRBJ2-3, with D perhaps TRBD1 (5 bases). Germline V gene sequence: CDR1 SNHLY, CDR2 FYNNEI. V lost 5 bases to trimming and J lost 5 bases, with 11 bases between them. This CDR3 region has 13 residues. The CDR3, as DNA: TGTGCCAGCAGTTCAGGGTACGGAGATACGCAGTATTTT. This translates into CASSSGYGDTQYF.

This chain links TRBV30 with TRBJ2-1; the D is unclear. Between the trimmed V and J ends, which lost 0 bases and 13 bases, there was a span of 10 bases. This CDR3 is built from 11 residues. The V gene's germline CDR1 is GTSNPN and CDR2 SVGIG (reference sequence). The CDR3 DNA is TGTGCCTGGAGTGTTAGAAATCCTCAGTTCTTC. As protein: CAWSVRNPQFF.

This clonotype was recorded a few times. Here the CDR3 DNA reads TGTGCCAGCTTGAGGAACGAAGGGGAGCAGTTCTTC. Amino acids: CASLRNEGEQFF. The rearrangement uses TRBV7-2 and TRBJ2-1; D gene ambiguous. CDR3 length equals 12 residues. Germline V gene sequence: CDR1 SGHTA, CDR2 FQGNSA. The V end lost 8 bases, the J end lost 10 bases, and 15 bases lay between the germline ends.

V is TRBV12-3 or TRBV12-4 and J is TRBJ2-7; 11 bases fit TRBD2. V lost 6 bases, J lost 2 bases, and 3 bases stayed unmatched. The CDR3 contains 14 residues. The CDR3 DNA is TGTGCCAGCAGGACTAGCGGGAACCCCTACGAGCAGTACTTC. Protein: CASRTSGNPYEQYF.

This clonotype was detected only a few times. The chain carries TRBV20-1 and TRBJ1-6; 8 nucleotides match TRBD1. The CDR3 contains 18 residues. The J segment lost 5 bases and the V segment lost 1 base, leaving 13 bases of the junction unmatched. Looked up from germline, CDR1 is DFQATT and CDR2 is SNEGSKA (reference sequence). The CDR3 DNA reads as TGCAGTGCTAGAGCTAACAAGGACAGGGCCGCGGATAATTCACCCCTCCACTTT. It translates to CSARANKDRAADNSPLHF.

V gene TRBV29-1 combines with J gene TRBJ2-2; D call uncertain. This CDR3 has 13 residues. The germline V and J ends were trimmed by 3 bases and 6 bases, with 11 bases remaining between them. Germline V gene data show CDR1 as SQVTM and CDR2 as ANQGSEA. The CDR3 coding sequence is TGCAGCGTTGAGGCCGGCTCTGCCGGGGAGCTGTTTTTT. Amino acid sequence: CSVEAGSAGELFF.

This chain joins TRBV4-1 and TRBJ2-4, with 7 positions matching TRBD1. Trimming removed 6 bases from V and 4 bases from J; junction bases left unmatched: 3. This CDR3 has 13 residues. CDR1 is MGHRA, CDR2 YSYEKL, per germline. CDR3 in DNA: TGCGCCAGCAGTCAGGGGGAAAAAAACATTCAGTACTTC. Translating it yields CASSQGEKNIQYF.

This clonotype showed up just a few times. The rearrangement uses TRBV12-3 or TRBV12-4 and TRBJ2-3, with TRBD2 matching 7 bases. CDR3 length: 14 amino acids. With V trimmed by 6 bases and J by 1 base, 4 bases remained unmatched. CDR3 amino acids: CASREAGRTDTQYF. DNA for the CDR3: TGTGCCAGCAGGGAAGCGGGGCGCACAGATACGCAGTATTTT.

The CDR3 is CASSRGLSLEANEQFF. As DNA, the CDR3 is TGTGCCAGCAGCAGGGGACTCTCCCTCGAGGCGAATGAGCAGTTCTTC. The rearrangement uses TRBV5-6 and TRBJ2-1, with D perhaps matching TRBD2 (6 bases). V lost 4 bases and J lost 7, with 21 bases in between. The V gene's germline CDR1 is SGHDT and CDR2 YYEEEE. This CDR3 spans 16 amino acids. The complete variable domain, with remaining parts taken from reference TRBV5-6 and TRBJ2-1, reads DAGVTQSPTHLIKTRGQQVTLRCSPKSGHDTVSWYQQALGQGPQFIFQYYEEEERQRGNFPDRFSGHQFPNYSSELNVNALLLGDSALYLCASSRGLSLEANEQFFGPGTRLTVL.

This clonotype was seen only a few times. This rearrangement joins TRBV20-1 to TRBJ2-1; D gene uncertain. The CDR3 length is 10 residues. Germline V lookup: CDR1 DFQATT, CDR2 SNEGSKA (reference sequence). V lost 5 bases and J 7 bases, leaving 6 bases between the germline ends. The CDR3 DNA sequence: TGCAGTGCTTACAGAAATGAGCAGTTCTTC. Translation gives CSAYRNEQFF.

The chain joins TRBV5-1 to TRBJ2-3; 11 bases fit TRBD2. This CDR3 has 17 amino acids. Germline loops: CDR1 SGHRS, CDR2 YFSETQ. V gave up 4 bases and J gave up 2 bases; unmatched junction bases: 9. The CDR3 bases are TGCGCCAGCAGCCGGAGGGTAGCGGGAGGGAACACAGATACGCAGTATTTT. Residues: CASSRRVAGGNTDTQYF.

This chain joins TRBV7-6 and TRBJ1-5, with unresolved D. Germline V gene data show CDR1 as SGHVS and CDR2 as FNYEAQ. This CDR3 is built from 14 residues. V dropped 1 base and J dropped 7 bases, with 11 bases sitting between them. The CDR3 region is CASSLGMRGQPQHF. Here the CDR3 DNA reads TGTGCCAGCAGCTTAGGGATGAGAGGCCAGCCCCAGCATTTT.

The chain employs TRBV6-1 and TRBJ2-4; D is perhaps TRBD1 or TRBD2 (5 bases each). Germline CDR1 and CDR2: MNHNS and SASEGT. This CDR3 contains 14 residues. Trimming cost V 4 bases and J 2 bases, with 9 bases left between them. This CDR3 reads CASSVEGPKNIQYF. For the CDR3, the DNA is TGTGCCAGCAGTGTTGAGGGACCCAAAAACATTCAGTACTTC.

This clonotype was observed a handful of times. The DNA of the CDR3 is TGTGCCATCAGTGGACTAGCGAATCTCACAGATACGCAGTATTTT. Protein: CAISGLANLTDTQYF. V and J are TRBV10-3 and TRBJ2-3; the match to TRBD2 covers 8 bases. V trimming: 4 bases; J trimming: 2 bases; junction bases outside the gene matches: 5. The CDR3 contains 15 residues. Germline V gene lookup returns CDR1 ENHRY and CDR2 SYGVKD.

This clonotype has more than one count but fewer than ten. The chain has TRBV12-3 or TRBV12-4 and TRBJ1-4, with D perhaps TRBD1 (6 bases). The CDR3 spans 14 residues. With 2 bases removed from V and 8 bases from J, the gap between germline ends came to 12 bases. The CDR3 DNA reads as TGTGCCAGCAGTTTACAGGGGTTTGTGGAAAAACTGTTTTTT. Protein product: CASSLQGFVEKLFF.

This rearrangement joins TRBV3-1 to TRBJ2-3; possible D gene TRBD2, 6 bases. The germline CDR1 and CDR2 sequences are LGHDT and YNNKEL (reference sequence). The CDR3 length is 15 residues. V was clipped by 2 bases and J by 6 bases, with 15 bases between them. As DNA, the CDR3 is TGTGCCAGCAGCCAACGAGCGGGTAAAATGGATACGCAGTATTTT. As protein: CASSQRAGKMDTQYF.

Turning to this clonotype: Germline is not matched at one junction end, which may reflect a read error. This chain links TRBV5-1 with TRBJ2-1, with D maybe TRBD2 (7 bases). Germline V gives CDR1 SGHRS, CDR2 YFSETQ. The CDR3 is 13 amino acids. This CDR3 is CASSLGGDNEQFF. Here the CDR3 DNA reads TGTGCCAGCAGCTTAGGGGGGGACAATGAGCAGTTCTTC.

This clonotype has a handful of counts. The chain uses TRBV3-1 and TRBJ2-7, with 7 bases lining up with TRBD1. The CDR3 is made up of 14 amino acids. With V trimmed by 4 bases and J by 2 bases, 5 bases remained unmatched. Germline CDR1 is LGHDT and CDR2 is YNNKEL (reference sequence). The CDR3 nucleotides read TGTGCCAGCAGCCTCGGGACAGAAGCCTACGAGCAGTACTTC. This sequence encodes CASSLGTEAYEQYF.

This clonotype was picked up a small number of times. The rearrangement joins TRBV6-1 to TRBJ1-2; possible D gene TRBD1, 6 bases. V was trimmed by 6 bases and J by 4 bases, leaving 18 bases between them. The CDR3 spans 15 residues. CDR1 MNHNS and CDR2 SASEGT come from the germline V gene. This CDR3 reads CASRPGGGAGYGYTF. CDR3 coding DNA: TGTGCCAGCAGGCCCGGGGGGGGCGCCGGCTATGGCTACACCTTC.

This chain uses TRBV3-1 with TRBJ1-1; possibly TRBD1 for D (6 bases). The CDR3 is 14 amino acids. Germline CDR1 reads LGHDT; CDR2 reads YNNKEL (reference sequence). The germline V and J ends were trimmed by 0 bases and 3 bases, with 8 bases remaining between them. The CDR3 coding sequence is TGTGCCAGCAGCCAAGAGTACAGGGACACTGAAGCTTTCTTT. Translated: CASSQEYRDTEAFF.

The genes are TRBV27 and TRBJ2-3, with 12 positions matching TRBD2. J lost 6 bases, V lost 5 bases, and 3 bases had no gene match. Germline CDR1 and CDR2: MNHEY and SMNVEV (reference sequence). This CDR3 is built from 14 residues. CDR3 sequence (DNA): TGTGCCAGCAGTACCGGGACTAGCGGGGATACGCAGTATTTT. Amino acid sequence: CASSTGTSGDTQYF.

This clonotype showed up just a few times. The gene calls are TRBV12-3 or TRBV12-4 and TRBJ1-3, with 12 bases aligning to TRBD1. The length of the CDR3 is 16 residues. After removal of 5 bases from V and 5 bases from J, the junction contained 7 bases not matched to a gene. Here the CDR3 DNA reads TGTGCCAGCAGTCTACAAGGGGACAGGGGGCGAAACACCATATATTTT. Translation: CASSLQGDRGRNTIYF.

This sequence joins TRBV29-1 and TRBJ1-2; 9 nucleotides agree with TRBD1. This CDR3 region has 13 residues. J was trimmed by 8 bases and V by 6 bases; bases with no gene match: 10. The V gene's germline CDR1 is SQVTM and CDR2 ANQGSEA. The CDR3 region has the DNA TGCAGCGTCACATCACAGGGGGCGCGAGGCTACACCTTC. This sequence encodes CSVTSQGARGYTF.

This clonotype was detected only a few times. The chain carries TRBV29-1 and TRBJ1-5; D possibly corresponds to TRBD1 (5 bases). The CDR3 length is 13 residues. Germline V gene lookup returns CDR1 SQVTM and CDR2 ANQGSEA. Between the trimmed V and J ends, which lost 4 bases and 4 bases, there was a span of 11 bases. Here the CDR3 DNA reads TGCAGCGTTGCTGGGGGGGGGAATCAGCCCCAGCATTTT. Protein product: CSVAGGGNQPQHF.